The 30 T cell receptor beta chains reported below all come from one sample, sequenced in a study of regulatory T cells in long-lasting Graves disease. Time point noted: newly diagnosed GD, antithyroid drugs for less than 3 months. PBMC-extracted RNA yielded the TCR library. Arm-PCR of CDR3 regions and iRepertoire HTBI primers were used to build TCR beta libraries. MiXCR was run by TCRdb on the multiplex PCR reads, yielding one entry per CDR3 protein. The table shows about 530,000 distinct CDR3 sequences, with about 15% occurring only once. Separately, the same data were catalogued under a study of T cells in Graves' hyperthyroidism and ophthalmopathy.

The starting material was peripheral blood mononuclear cells (PBMCs), obtained at new diagnosis, from a patient treated with antithyroid drugs. These receptors came from a woman aged 35-65 years with Graves disease.

In its sample, this clonotype was seen many times. CDR3 residues: CASRTRQARPGYTF. DNA of the CDR3: TGTGCCAGCAGGACTAGACAGGCTCGCCCTGGCTACACCTTC. The J gene is TRBJ1-2, the V gene TRBV6-1; maybe TRBD1 (6 bases). CDR1 MNHNS and CDR2 SASEGT come from the germline V gene. The CDR3 extends over 14 amino acids. V was cut by 6 bases and J by 7 bases, with 18 bases left in between.

This clonotype was recorded many times. V is TRBV7-3 and J is TRBJ2-1, with D possibly being TRBD2 (7 bases). V was cut by 8 bases and J by 6 bases, with 17 bases left in between. The CDR3 is made up of 14 amino acids. In germline, CDR1 is SGHTA, CDR2 FQGTGA. As DNA, the CDR3 is TGTGCCAGCGGCCGAGGGGGGGGGGCCAATGAGCAGTTCTTC. It is translated as CASGRGGGANEQFF.

This clonotype came up many times. The chain employs TRBV28 and TRBJ2-5; 7 bases map to TRBD1. The CDR3 is 13 residues long. Unmatched junction bases numbered 4, after V lost 6 bases and J lost 3 bases. Germline assignment: CDR1 MDHEN and CDR2 SYDVKM. DNA for the CDR3: TGTGCCAGCAGGCCCACAGGGGAAGAGACCCAGTACTTC. Its translation is CASRPTGEETQYF.

As concerns this clonotype: One end of the junction is discordant with germline, which a read error may explain. The V gene is TRBV6-1, the J gene TRBJ1-3, with TRBD1 identical over 9 bases. Germline V gives CDR1 MNHNS, CDR2 SASEGT. CDR3 length: 20 residues. The CDR3 coding sequence is TGTGCCGGCAGATCCACAGGGGGCTTTGTTATGGGCGGATCTGGAAACACCATATATTTT. It specifies CAGRSTGGFVMGGSGNTIYF.

A few counts support this clonotype. The V and J genes are TRBV6-1 and TRBJ1-2; the D gene is possibly TRBD1 (5 bases). The V end lost 6 bases, the J end lost 8 bases, and 19 bases lay between the germline ends. The V gene's germline CDR1 is MNHNS and CDR2 SASEGT. The CDR3 length is 14 residues. The CDR3 sequence is CASSPVWAPGGYTF. CDR3 bases: TGTGCCAGCAGCCCGGTATGGGCCCCAGGGGGCTACACCTTC.

This clonotype was detected a few times. The chain couples TRBV6-1 to TRBJ1-6; D is uncertain. V was shortened by 7 bases and J by 7 bases, with 8 bases between the two germline ends. Germline V gives CDR1 MNHNS, CDR2 SASEGT. There are 12 residues in the CDR3. The CDR3 bases are TGTGCCAGCAACAATCCCAATTCACCCCTCCACTTT. Its translation is CASNNPNSPLHF.

The chain carries TRBV6-2 or TRBV6-3 and TRBJ2-1, with TRBD2 matching over 9 bases. With 3 bases clipped from V and 9 bases from J, the junction kept 9 bases outside the gene matches. The CDR3 loop spans 15 amino acids. Germline assignment: CDR1 MNHEY and CDR2 SVGEGT. This CDR3 reads CASSYRTSGLVEQFF. The CDR3 nucleotides are TGTGCCAGCAGTTATAGAACTAGCGGGTTAGTTGAGCAGTTCTTC.

The J gene is TRBJ1-4, the V gene TRBV5-1; D is ambiguous. V shed 3 bases and J shed 4 bases, with 7 bases lying between them. CDR1 and CDR2 from the germline V gene are SGHRS and YFSETQ. This CDR3 is built from 13 residues. DNA for the CDR3: TGCGCCAGCAGCTCTTGGTATAATGAAAAACTGTTTTTT. Amino acids: CASSSWYNEKLFF.

This clonotype was picked up many times. This sequence joins TRBV6-1 and TRBJ1-2; 9 bases match TRBD1. With V trimmed by 6 bases and J by 5 bases, 10 bases remained unmatched. Germline CDR1 reads MNHNS; CDR2 reads SASEGT. This CDR3 is 15 amino acids long. The CDR3 sequence: CASSPKGQGKYGYTF. CDR3 DNA: TGTGCCAGCAGCCCAAAGGGACAGGGAAAGTATGGCTACACCTTC.

Remarks on this clonotype: A much larger clone differs from this one at a single base, so this may be a read error. The V gene is TRBV5-6, the J gene TRBJ1-2, with 8 bases that match TRBD1. The CDR3 spans 16 residues. In germline, CDR1 is SGHDT, CDR2 YYEEEE. The CDR3 spells CASGLQGGGADYGYTF. Here the CDR3 DNA reads TGTGCCAGCGGCTTACAGGGGGGGGGCGCCGACTATGGCTACACCTTC.

V and J are TRBV6-1 and TRBJ1-6; D is unclear. The CDR3 spans 17 residues. Germline V gives CDR1 MNHNS, CDR2 SASEGT. Deletions cut 6 bases from V and 0 bases from J, with 15 bases between. The CDR3 reads CASSDTKLRSYNSPLHF. CDR3 coding DNA: TGTGCCAGCAGCGACACTAAACTCCGCTCCTATAATTCACCCCTCCACTTT.

This clonotype was found a few times. The rearrangement joins TRBV28 to TRBJ1-3; D gene uncertain. Germline loops: CDR1 MDHEN, CDR2 SYDVKM. V lost 7 bases, J lost 0 bases, and 13 bases lay in between. The CDR3 totals 15 residues. The CDR3 loop reads CASTKDWNSGNTIYF. CDR3 DNA sequence: TGTGCCAGCACCAAGGACTGGAACTCTGGAAACACCATATATTTT. Looking up the rest from reference TRBV28 and TRBJ1-3 gives the full variable domain: DVKVTQSSRYLVKRTGEKVFLECVQDMDHENMFWYRQDPGLGLRLIYFSYDVKMKEKGDIPEGYSVSREKKERFSLILESASTNQTSMYLCASTKDWNSGNTIYFGEGSWLTVV.

The rearrangement joins TRBV20-1 to TRBJ2-1; the match to TRBD2 covers 14 bases. The CDR3 consists of 15 residues. Trimming cost V 2 bases and J 9 bases; bases outside gene matches: 6. Germline CDR1 is DFQATT and CDR2 is SNEGSKA (reference sequence). This CDR3 reads CSARSGLAGGIEQFF. CDR3 in DNA: TGCAGTGCTAGATCCGGACTAGCGGGGGGTATTGAGCAGTTCTTC.

This clonotype was picked up many times. This chain links TRBV7-9 with TRBJ2-1; 14 positions agree with TRBD2. The CDR3 is made up of 15 amino acids. Germline V gene data show CDR1 as SEHNR and CDR2 as FQNEAQ (reference sequence). V trimming: 6 bases; J trimming: 10 bases; junction bases outside the gene matches: 8. CDR3 sequence reads: CASRETSGGAKEQFF. Here the CDR3 DNA reads TGTGCCAGCAGAGAGACTAGCGGGGGGGCAAAAGAGCAGTTCTTC.

V usage is TRBV5-6 and J usage is TRBJ2-2; 10 nucleotides line up with TRBD1. With 3 bases clipped from V and 5 bases from J, the junction kept 7 bases outside the gene matches. The CDR3 loop spans 16 amino acids. Germline assignment: CDR1 SGHDT and CDR2 YYEEEE. The CDR3 DNA is TGTGCCAGCAGCTGGGCGGGACAGGGGATAACCGGGGAGCTGTTTTTT. As protein: CASSWAGQGITGELFF.

This clonotype was seen ten or more times. The chain links TRBV5-1 to TRBJ1-5; D is unclear. V gave up 4 bases and J gave up 8 bases, with 16 bases separating them. The length of the CDR3 is 14 residues. Germline CDR1 and CDR2: SGHRS and YFSETQ. The CDR3 reads CASSDLTRDEPQHF. Written as DNA, the CDR3 is TGCGCCAGCAGCGACTTGACACGGGATGAGCCCCAGCATTTT.

This rearrangement joins TRBV4-1 to TRBJ2-5; 13 bases are shared with TRBD2. Per germline, CDR1 MGHRA and CDR2 YSYEKL. J was trimmed by 2 bases and V by 4 bases; bases with no gene match: 4. CDR3 length equals 16 residues. The CDR3 protein is CASSLPGLAGQETQYF. Here the CDR3 DNA reads TGCGCCAGCAGCCTCCCGGGACTAGCGGGGCAAGAGACCCAGTACTTC.

This clonotype was seen repeatedly, ten times or more. The J gene is TRBJ2-3, the V gene TRBV7-8; the D is unclear. CDR3 length: 16 amino acids. V was cut by 0 bases and J by 0 bases, with 10 bases left in between. Germline V gene sequence: CDR1 SGHVS, CDR2 FQNEAQ. CDR3 bases: TGTGCCAGCAGCTTAGCAGAAGGGATTAGCACAGATACGCAGTATTTT. Amino acid sequence: CASSLAEGISTDTQYF. The full variable domain, rest sourced from reference TRBV7-8 and TRBJ2-3, is GAGVSQSPRYKVAKRGQDVALRCDPISGHVSLFWYQQALGQGPEFLTYFQNEAQLDKSGLPSDRFFAERPEGSVSTLKIQRTQQEDSAVYLCASSLAEGISTDTQYFGPGTRLTVL.

The rearrangement links TRBV20-1 to TRBJ1-4, with 8 bases matching TRBD1. V gave up 2 bases and J gave up 7 bases; unmatched junction bases: 9. The CDR3 sequence is 15 residues long. The germline CDR1 and CDR2 sequences are DFQATT and SNEGSKA (reference sequence). The CDR3 DNA follows: TGCAGTGCTAGACCCCTACCGGGACAGGCTGAAAAACTGTTTTTT. Protein: CSARPLPGQAEKLFF.

This clonotype came up many times. V is TRBV28 and J is TRBJ2-7; D is uncertain. The germline V gene encodes CDR1 MDHEN and CDR2 SYDVKM. The CDR3 sequence is 13 residues long. V was clipped by 8 bases and J by 2 bases, with 13 bases between them. CDR3 in amino acids: CASSGLPTYEQYF. DNA for the CDR3: TGTGCCAGCTCCGGGCTTCCCACCTACGAGCAGTACTTC.

J is TRBJ1-5 and V is TRBV4-1; D is undetermined. V dropped 5 bases and J dropped 10 bases, with 9 bases sitting between them. The CDR3 has 11 amino acids. Germline CDR1 MGHRA, CDR2 YSYEKL. This chain's CDR3 is CASSTTLPQHF. CDR3 coding DNA: TGCGCCAGCAGCACGACCCTTCCCCAGCATTTT.

The rearrangement uses TRBV19 and TRBJ1-4; 9 nucleotides align to TRBD1. Germline V lookup: CDR1 LNHDA, CDR2 SQIVND (reference sequence). This CDR3 comprises 15 residues. Trimming at V came to 5 bases and at J to 3 bases, leaving 4 bases not matched to a gene. CDR3 sequence (DNA): TGTGCCAGTAGTGCGGACAGGGGTGCTAATGAAAAACTGTTTTTT. Protein product: CASSADRGANEKLFF.

This clonotype was found many times. V usage is TRBV27 and J usage is TRBJ2-1; possibly TRBD2 for D (6 bases). This CDR3 contains 15 residues. The V gene's germline CDR1 is MNHEY and CDR2 SMNVEV (reference sequence). Trimming pared 5 bases from V and 4 bases from J, leaving 15 bases between. The chain's CDR3 is CASSPLVREYNEQFF. The DNA of the CDR3 is TGTGCCAGCAGTCCACTCGTCCGGGAGTACAATGAGCAGTTCTTC.

Many counts were recorded for this clonotype. Here the CDR3 DNA reads TGTGCCAGCTCACCGCGAATGGACACAGTTGAGACCCAGTACTTC. Residues: CASSPRMDTVETQYF. The J gene is TRBJ2-5, the V gene TRBV18, with D possibly TRBD1 on 5 matching bases. Germline CDR1 is KGHSH and CDR2 is LQKENI. The CDR3 is made up of 15 amino acids. With 3 bases removed from V and 5 bases from J, the gap between germline ends came to 16 bases.

This clonotype showed up many times. The rearrangement links TRBV6-1 to TRBJ2-1; the D gene is possibly TRBD2 (5 bases). Germline V gene sequence: CDR1 MNHNS, CDR2 SASEGT. V was trimmed by 4 bases and J by 8 bases, leaving 6 bases between them. The CDR3 covers 11 residues. DNA for the CDR3: TGTGCCAGCAGTGCGGACTATGAGCAGTTCTTC. It codes for CASSADYEQFF.

This chain links TRBV29-1 with TRBJ2-3; D unclear. The V end lost 3 bases, the J end lost 0 bases, and 13 bases lay between the germline ends. CDR1 and CDR2 from the germline V gene are SQVTM and ANQGSEA. The CDR3 is 15 amino acids. The CDR3 loop is CSVDQRGASTDTQYF. DNA for the CDR3: TGCAGCGTTGACCAGCGAGGAGCTAGCACAGATACGCAGTATTTT.

This CDR3 reads CASSSFYGNTIYF. The CDR3 DNA reads as TGTGCCAGCAGCTCCTTCTACGGAAACACCATATATTTT. This chain uses TRBV7-2 with TRBJ1-3, with unresolved D. This CDR3 has 13 residues. Germline V CDR1 and CDR2: SGHTA, FQGNSA. Between the trimmed V and J ends, which lost 4 bases and 4 bases, there was a span of 8 bases.

J is TRBJ1-1 and V is TRBV6-1; 7 positions agree with TRBD1. The CDR3 totals 12 residues. Germline trimming cut 6 bases from V and 9 bases from J; bases unmatched to any gene: 7. CDR1 and CDR2 from the germline V gene are MNHNS and SASEGT. The CDR3 region has the DNA TGTGCCAGCAGACGGGGACAGACCAAAGCTTTCTTT. Translation: CASRRGQTKAFF.

V usage is TRBV12-3 or TRBV12-4 and J usage is TRBJ2-1, with D perhaps being TRBD1 or TRBD2 (6 bases each). This CDR3 is built from 15 residues. V was trimmed by 7 bases and J by 1 base, leaving 14 bases between them. In DNA, the CDR3 is TGTGCCAGCACCCCCGGGGGCTTTTCCTACAATGAGCAGTTCTTC. This gives the protein CASTPGGFSYNEQFF.

The gene calls are TRBV7-2 and TRBJ1-5, with D hard to call. CDR1 is SGHTA and CDR2 is FQGNSA in the germline V gene. This CDR3 contains 15 residues. Trimming removed 0 bases from V and 0 bases from J, with 6 bases in between. The DNA for the CDR3 is TGTGCCAGCAGCTTAGCGTCCTATAGCAATCAGCCCCAGCATTTT. This encodes CASSLASYSNQPQHF.